The source of this T cell receptor (beta chain) is a study of blood T cell repertoires in COVID-19. Study information: Material from acute and convalescent COVID-19 was sourced from the United States, Italy and Spain. T cells, B-cell-depleted T cells, or PBMCs supplied cDNA or gDNA.

V lost 1 base to trimming and J lost 3 bases, with 14 bases between them. Germline V gene lookup returns CDR1 SGHRS and CDR2 YFSETQ. The CDR3 runs to 15 residues. Per the original methods: For nucleated cells, counts were estimated from reference gene primer amplification. TCRdb's copy holds only in-frame clones and misses some; the assay was immunoSEQ multiplex PCR. That table furnishes V, J and clone size, whereas the DNA furnished D and trimming. The table records 20,000 to 25,000 clones, around nine tenths of them present only once. The sample comprised peripheral blood. The V gene is TRBV5-1, the J gene TRBJ2-7, with a weak D call TRBD2 (5 bases). This receptor was identified in a human donor in a cohort sampled during active COVID-19. The donor label of this sample is uncertain. The CDR3 nucleotides read TGCGCCAGCAGCTTGAGCGGTGGTGGCCTCTACGAGCAGTACTTC. Amino acids: CASSLSGGGLYEQYF.